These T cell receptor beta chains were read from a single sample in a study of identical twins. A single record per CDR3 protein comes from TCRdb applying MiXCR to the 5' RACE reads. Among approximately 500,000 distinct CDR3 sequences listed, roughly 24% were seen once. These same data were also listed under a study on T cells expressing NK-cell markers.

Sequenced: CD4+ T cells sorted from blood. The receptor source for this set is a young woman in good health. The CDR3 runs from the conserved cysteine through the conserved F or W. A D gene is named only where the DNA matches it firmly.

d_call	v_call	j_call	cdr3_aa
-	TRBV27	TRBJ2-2	CASSSPEAGNTGELFF
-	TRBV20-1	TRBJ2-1	CSARDPRKEQFF
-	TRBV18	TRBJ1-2	CASSPQGIDGYTF
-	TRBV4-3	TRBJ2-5	CASSQGQQETQYF
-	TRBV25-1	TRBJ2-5	CASSEYSTAKETQYF
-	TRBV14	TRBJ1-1	CASSNGGKTEAFF
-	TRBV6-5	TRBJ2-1	CASSYQSATYNEQFF
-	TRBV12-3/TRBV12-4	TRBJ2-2	CASSFSGTLTGELFF
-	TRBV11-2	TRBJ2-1	CASSLTRGNEQFF
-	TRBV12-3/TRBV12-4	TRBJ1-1	CASSPRTAGDTEAFF
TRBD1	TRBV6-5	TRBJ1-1	CASSYDRGGEAFF
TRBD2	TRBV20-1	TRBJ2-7	CSASGGAAVASEQYF
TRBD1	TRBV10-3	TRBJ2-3	CAIRAGQGTDTQYF
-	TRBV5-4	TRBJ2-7	CASSFDSYSYEQYF
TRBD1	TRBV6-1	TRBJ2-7	CASSPTWGQGSHEQYF
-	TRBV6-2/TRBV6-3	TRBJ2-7	CASRVAGGATYEQYF
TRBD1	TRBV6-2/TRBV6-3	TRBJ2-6	CASSRQGSSGANVLTF
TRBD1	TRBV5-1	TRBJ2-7	CASTRQGEYEQYF
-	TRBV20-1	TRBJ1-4	CSARAGSLGSEKLFF
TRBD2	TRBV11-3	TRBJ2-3	CASSRRLADTDTQYF
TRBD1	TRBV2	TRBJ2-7	CAGGTGPINEQYF
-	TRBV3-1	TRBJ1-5	CASSPSGQGVQPQHF
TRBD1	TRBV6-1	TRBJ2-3	CASSEGRQGVEYF
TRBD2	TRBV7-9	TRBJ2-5	CASRAHGGEETQYF
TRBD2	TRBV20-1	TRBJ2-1	CSASKLAGDNEQFF
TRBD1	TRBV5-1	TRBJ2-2	CASSLGGQGTGELFF
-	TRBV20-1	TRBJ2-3	CSARQFYGGTDTQYF
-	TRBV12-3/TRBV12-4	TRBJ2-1	CASSEGGPSYNEQFF
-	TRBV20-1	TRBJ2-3	CSARDRSTTGTDTQYF
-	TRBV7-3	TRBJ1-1	CASSYGHLVPNTEAFF
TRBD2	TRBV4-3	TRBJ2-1	CASSLGEGNEQFF
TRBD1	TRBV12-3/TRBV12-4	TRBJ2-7	CASSQGGRGEQYF
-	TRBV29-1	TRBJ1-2	CSVDSGDYGYTF
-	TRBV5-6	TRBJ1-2	CASTKRRLYGYTF
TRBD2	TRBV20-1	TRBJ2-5	CSARDRTRKETQYF
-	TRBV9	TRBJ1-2	CASSNSGGLGYTF
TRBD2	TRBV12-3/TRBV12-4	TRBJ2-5	CASSRGMGLAGEETQYF
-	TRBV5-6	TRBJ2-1	CASSVGGTARMYNEQFF
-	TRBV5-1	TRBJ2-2	CASTPPGPRSGELFF
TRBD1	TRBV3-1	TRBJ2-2	CASRRTGTAGELFF
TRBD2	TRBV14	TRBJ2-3	CASSQGRRLAVTDTQYF
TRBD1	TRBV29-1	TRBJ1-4	CSVLTGGGEKLFF
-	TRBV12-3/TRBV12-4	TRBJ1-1	CASTPWGGEAFF
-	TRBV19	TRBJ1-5	CASNEPRGGNQPQHF
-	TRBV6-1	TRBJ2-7	CASRTDRNTYEQYF
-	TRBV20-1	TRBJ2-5	CSARIGSGETQYF
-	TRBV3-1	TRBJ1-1	CASSLRDFEAFF
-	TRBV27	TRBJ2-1	CASSFKAALPYNEQFF